The subject of this entry is one T cell receptor beta chain. This record comes from a study of blood T cell repertoires in COVID-19. Study at large: Collection of acute and convalescent COVID-19 samples took place in the United States, Italy and Spain. PBMCs, B-cell-depleted T cells, or T cells provided the cDNA or gDNA that made up the material.

Assay used: immunoSEQ multiplex PCR; TCRdb lists only in-frame clones, some missing. The sample holds around 250,000 clones, roughly 89% seen once. The CDR3 loop spans 15 amino acids. Germline trimming cut 4 bases from V and 2 bases from J; bases unmatched to any gene: 3. Germline V gene sequence: CDR1 SGHNT, CDR2 YENEEA. The V and J genes are TRBV11-3 and TRBJ2-1; 9 nucleotides match TRBD2. The TCR was taken from a woman between 40 and 50 years old who had recovered from COVID-19. Material: peripheral blood. CDR3: CASSSLAGAYNEQFF. The DNA for the CDR3 is TGTGCCAGCAGCTCATTAGCGGGGGCCTACAATGAGCAGTTCTTC. Together with reference TRBV11-3 and TRBJ2-1, the CDR3 gives the full variable domain: EAGVVQSPRYKIIEKKQPVAFWCNPISGHNTLYWYLQNLGQGPELLIRYENEEAVDDSQLPKDRFSAERLKGVDSTLKIQPAELGDSAVYLCASSSLAGAYNEQFFGPGTRLTVL.